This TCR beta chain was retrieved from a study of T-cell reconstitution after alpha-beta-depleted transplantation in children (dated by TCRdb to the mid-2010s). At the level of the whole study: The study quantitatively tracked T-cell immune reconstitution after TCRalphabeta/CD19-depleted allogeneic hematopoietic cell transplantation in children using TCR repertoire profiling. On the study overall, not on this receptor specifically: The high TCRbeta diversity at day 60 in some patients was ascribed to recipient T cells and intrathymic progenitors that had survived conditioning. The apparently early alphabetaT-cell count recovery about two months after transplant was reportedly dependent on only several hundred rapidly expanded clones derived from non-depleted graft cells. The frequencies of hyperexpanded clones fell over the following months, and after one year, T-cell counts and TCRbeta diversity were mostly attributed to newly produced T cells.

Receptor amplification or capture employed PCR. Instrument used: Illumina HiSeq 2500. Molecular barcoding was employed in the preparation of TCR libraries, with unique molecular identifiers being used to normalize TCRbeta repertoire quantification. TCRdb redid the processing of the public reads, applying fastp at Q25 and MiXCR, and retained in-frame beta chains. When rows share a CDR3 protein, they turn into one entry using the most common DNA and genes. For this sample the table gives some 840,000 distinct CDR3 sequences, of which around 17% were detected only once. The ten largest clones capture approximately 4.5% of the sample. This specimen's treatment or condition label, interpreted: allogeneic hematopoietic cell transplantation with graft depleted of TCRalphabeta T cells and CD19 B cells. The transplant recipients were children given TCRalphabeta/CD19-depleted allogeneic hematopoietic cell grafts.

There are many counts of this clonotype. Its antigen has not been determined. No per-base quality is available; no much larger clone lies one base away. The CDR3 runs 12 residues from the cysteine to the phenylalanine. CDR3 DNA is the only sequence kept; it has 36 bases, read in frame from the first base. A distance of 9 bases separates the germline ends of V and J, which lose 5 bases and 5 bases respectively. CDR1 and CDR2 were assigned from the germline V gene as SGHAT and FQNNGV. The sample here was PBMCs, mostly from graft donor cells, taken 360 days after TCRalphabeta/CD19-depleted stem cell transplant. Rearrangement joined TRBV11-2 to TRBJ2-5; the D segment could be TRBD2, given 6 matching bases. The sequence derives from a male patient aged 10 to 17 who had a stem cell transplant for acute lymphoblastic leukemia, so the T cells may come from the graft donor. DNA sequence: TGTGCCAGCAGCGCCGGAGGGGAGACCCAGTACTTC. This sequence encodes CASSAGGETQYF.